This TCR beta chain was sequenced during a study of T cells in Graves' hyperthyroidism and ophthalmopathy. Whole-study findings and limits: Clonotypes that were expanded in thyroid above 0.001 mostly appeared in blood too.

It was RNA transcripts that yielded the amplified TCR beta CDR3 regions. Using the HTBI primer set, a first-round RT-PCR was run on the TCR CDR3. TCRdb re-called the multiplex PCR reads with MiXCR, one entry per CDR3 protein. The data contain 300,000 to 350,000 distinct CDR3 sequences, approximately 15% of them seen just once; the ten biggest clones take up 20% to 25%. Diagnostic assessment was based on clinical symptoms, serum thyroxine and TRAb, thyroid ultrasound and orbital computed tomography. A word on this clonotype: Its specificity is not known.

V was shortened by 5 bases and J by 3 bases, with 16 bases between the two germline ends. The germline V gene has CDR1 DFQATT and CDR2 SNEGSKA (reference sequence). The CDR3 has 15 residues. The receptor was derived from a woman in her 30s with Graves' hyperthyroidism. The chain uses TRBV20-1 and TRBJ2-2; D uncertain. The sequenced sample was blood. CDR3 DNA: TGCAGTGCTCCCCCGACGGGCAAATACACCGGGGAGCTGTTTTTT. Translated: CSAPPTGKYTGELFF.